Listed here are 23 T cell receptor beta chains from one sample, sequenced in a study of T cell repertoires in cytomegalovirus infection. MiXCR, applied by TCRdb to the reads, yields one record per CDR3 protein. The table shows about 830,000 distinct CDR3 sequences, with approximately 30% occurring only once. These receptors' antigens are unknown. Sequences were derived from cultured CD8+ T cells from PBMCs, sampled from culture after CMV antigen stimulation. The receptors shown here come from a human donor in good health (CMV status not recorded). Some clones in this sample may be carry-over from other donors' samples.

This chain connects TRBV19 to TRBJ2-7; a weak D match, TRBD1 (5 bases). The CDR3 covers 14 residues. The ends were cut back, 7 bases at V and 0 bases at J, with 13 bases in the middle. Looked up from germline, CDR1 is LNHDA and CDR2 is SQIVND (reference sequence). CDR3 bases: TGTGCCAGTAATATTGGTCAGGGCTCCTACGAGCAGTACTTC. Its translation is CASNIGQGSYEQYF.

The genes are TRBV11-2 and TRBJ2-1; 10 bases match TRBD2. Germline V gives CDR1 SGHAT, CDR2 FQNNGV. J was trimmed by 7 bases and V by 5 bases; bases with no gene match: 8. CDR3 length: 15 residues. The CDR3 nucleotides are TGTGCCAGCAGCCCAGAGATAGCGGGGGGAAATGAGCAGTTCTTC. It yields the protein CASSPEIAGGNEQFF.

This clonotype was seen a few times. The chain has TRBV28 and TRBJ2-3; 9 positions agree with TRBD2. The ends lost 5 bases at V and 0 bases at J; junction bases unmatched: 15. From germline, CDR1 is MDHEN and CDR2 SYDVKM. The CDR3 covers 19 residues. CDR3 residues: CASSTPASGERTSTDTQYF. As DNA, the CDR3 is TGTGCCAGCAGTACCCCGGCTAGCGGGGAAAGAACTAGCACAGATACGCAGTATTTT.

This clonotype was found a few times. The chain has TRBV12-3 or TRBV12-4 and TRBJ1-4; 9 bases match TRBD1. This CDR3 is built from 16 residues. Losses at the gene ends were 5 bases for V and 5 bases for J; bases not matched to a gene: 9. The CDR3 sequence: CASSEVGQGRNEKLFF. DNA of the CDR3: TGTGCCAGCAGTGAAGTCGGACAGGGGCGCAATGAAAAACTGTTTTTT.

CDR3 residues: CASSLFGIGDEQYV. CDR3 nucleotide sequence: TGTGCCAGCAGTTTGTTTGGTATTGGGGACGAGCAGTACGTC. This chain uses TRBV28 with TRBJ2-7; D ambiguous. The germline gives CDR1 MDHEN, CDR2 SYDVKM. The CDR3 is 14 residues long. Trimming removed 3 bases from V and 5 bases from J, with 14 bases in between.

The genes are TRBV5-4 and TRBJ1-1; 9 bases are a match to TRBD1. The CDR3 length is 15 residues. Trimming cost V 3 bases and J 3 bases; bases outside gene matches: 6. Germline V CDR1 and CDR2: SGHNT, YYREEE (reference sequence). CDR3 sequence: CASSSLGTGHTEAFF. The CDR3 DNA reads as TGTGCCAGCAGCTCACTAGGGACAGGGCACACTGAAGCTTTCTTT.

The CDR3 nucleotides are TGTGCCAGCAGCTCCTGGAGGGCTAGGGACAGGAGCTCCTACAATGAGCAGTTCTTC. Amino acids: CASSSWRARDRSSYNEQFF. The rearrangement joins TRBV7-6 to TRBJ2-1; TRBD1 agrees at 8 bases. The germline CDR1 and CDR2 sequences are SGHVS and FNYEAQ. This CDR3 is 19 amino acids long. V dropped 4 bases and J dropped 0; count of bases not matched to a gene: 14.

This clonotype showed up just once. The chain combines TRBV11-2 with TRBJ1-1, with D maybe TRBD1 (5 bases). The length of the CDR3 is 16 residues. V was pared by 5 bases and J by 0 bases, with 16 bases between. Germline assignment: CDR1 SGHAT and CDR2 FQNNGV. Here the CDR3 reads CASSRGSGRMNTEAFF. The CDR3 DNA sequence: TGTGCCAGCAGCCGGGGGTCTGGCAGAATGAACACTGAAGCTTTCTTT.

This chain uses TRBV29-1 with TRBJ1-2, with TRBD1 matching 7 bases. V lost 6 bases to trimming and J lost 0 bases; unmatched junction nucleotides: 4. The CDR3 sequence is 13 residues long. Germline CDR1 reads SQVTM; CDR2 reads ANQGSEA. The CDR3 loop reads CSVRDSANYGYTF. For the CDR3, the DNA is TGCAGCGTCAGGGACAGTGCTAACTATGGCTACACCTTC.

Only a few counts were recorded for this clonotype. This chain's CDR3 is CASSLGPGVNEKLFF. Here the CDR3 DNA reads TGTGCCAGCAGCTTAGGACCCGGGGTGAATGAAAAACTGTTTTTT. The V and J genes are TRBV7-6 and TRBJ1-4; D ambiguous. There are 15 residues in the CDR3. Germline V lookup: CDR1 SGHVS, CDR2 FNYEAQ. V was cut by 1 base and J by 5 bases, with 11 bases left in between.

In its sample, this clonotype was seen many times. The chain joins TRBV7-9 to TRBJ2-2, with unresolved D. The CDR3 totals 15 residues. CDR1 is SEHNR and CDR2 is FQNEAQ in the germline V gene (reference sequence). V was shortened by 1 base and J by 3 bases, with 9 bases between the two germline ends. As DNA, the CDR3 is TGTGCCAGCAGCTTAGTGCCTGTGGACACCGGGGAGCTGTTTTTT. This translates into CASSLVPVDTGELFF.

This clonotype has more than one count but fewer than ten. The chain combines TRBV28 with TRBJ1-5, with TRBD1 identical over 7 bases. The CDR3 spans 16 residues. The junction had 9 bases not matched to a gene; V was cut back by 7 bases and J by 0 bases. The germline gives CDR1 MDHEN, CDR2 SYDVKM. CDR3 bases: TGTGCCAGCACTACAGGGGATTTTTATAGCAATCAGCCCCAGCATTTT. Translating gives CASTTGDFYSNQPQHF.

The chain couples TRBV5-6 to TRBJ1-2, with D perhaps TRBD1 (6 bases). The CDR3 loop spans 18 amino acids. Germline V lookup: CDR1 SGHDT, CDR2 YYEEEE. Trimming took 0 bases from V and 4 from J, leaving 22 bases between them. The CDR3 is CASSLGDRPIGTGYGYTF. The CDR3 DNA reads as TGTGCCAGCAGCTTGGGCGACAGGCCGATAGGAACCGGCTATGGCTACACCTTC.

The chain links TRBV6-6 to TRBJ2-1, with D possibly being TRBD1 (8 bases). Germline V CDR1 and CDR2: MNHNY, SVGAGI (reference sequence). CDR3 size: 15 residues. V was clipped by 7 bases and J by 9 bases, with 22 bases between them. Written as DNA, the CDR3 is TGTGCCAGCACTATAACAGGGGGGGGTAACATTGAGCAGTTCTTC. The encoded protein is CASTITGGGNIEQFF.

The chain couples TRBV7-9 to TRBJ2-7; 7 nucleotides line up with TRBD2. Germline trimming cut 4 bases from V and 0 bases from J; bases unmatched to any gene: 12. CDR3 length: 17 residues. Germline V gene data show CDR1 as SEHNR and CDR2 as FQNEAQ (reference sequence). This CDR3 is CASSSPAGTGLSYEQYF. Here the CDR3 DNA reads TGTGCCAGCAGCTCCCCAGCGGGGACTGGCCTCTCCTACGAGCAGTACTTC.

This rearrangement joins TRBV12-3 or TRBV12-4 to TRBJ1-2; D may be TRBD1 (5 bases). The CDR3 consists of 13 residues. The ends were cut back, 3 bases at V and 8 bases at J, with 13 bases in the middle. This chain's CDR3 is CASSFQGEGGYTF. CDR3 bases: TGTGCCAGCAGTTTCCAAGGGGAAGGGGGCTACACCTTC.

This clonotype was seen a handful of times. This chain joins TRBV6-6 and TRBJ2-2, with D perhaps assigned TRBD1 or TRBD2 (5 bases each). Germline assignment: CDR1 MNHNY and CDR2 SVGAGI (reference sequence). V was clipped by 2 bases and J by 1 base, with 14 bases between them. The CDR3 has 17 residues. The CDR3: CASSYPKGDQNTGELFF. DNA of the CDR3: TGTGCCAGCAGTTACCCTAAAGGGGACCAGAACACCGGGGAGCTGTTTTTT.

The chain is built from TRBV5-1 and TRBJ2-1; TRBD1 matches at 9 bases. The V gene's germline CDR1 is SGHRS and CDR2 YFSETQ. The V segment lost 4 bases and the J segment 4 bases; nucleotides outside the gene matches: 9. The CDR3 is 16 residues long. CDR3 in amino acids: CASSVTGGMMYNEQFF. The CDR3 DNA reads TGCGCCAGCAGCGTGACAGGGGGTATGATGTACAATGAGCAGTTCTTC.

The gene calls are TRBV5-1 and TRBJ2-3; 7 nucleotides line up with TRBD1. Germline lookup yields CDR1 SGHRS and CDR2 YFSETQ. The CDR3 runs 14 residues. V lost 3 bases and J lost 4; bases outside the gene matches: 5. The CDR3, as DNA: TGCGCCAGCAGCTACGACAGGGCGGCAGATACGCAGTATTTT. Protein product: CASSYDRAADTQYF. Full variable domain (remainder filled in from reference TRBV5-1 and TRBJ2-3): KAGVTQTPRYLIKTRGQQVTLSCSPISGHRSVSWYQQTPGQGLQFLFEYFSETQRNKGNFPGRFSGRQFSNSRSEMNVSTLELGDSALYLCASSYDRAADTQYFGPGTRLTVL.

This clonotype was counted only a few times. CDR3 in DNA: TGCAGTGCTAGAGATGTCGGTTTGGGCGGGGATCCGATCCATGGCTACACCTTC. Translated: CSARDVGLGGDPIHGYTF. The gene calls are TRBV20-1 and TRBJ1-2, with D uncertain. The CDR3 contains 18 residues. The V end was cut by 0 bases, the J end by 6 bases, with 26 bases between. Germline lookup yields CDR1 DFQATT and CDR2 SNEGSKA (reference sequence).

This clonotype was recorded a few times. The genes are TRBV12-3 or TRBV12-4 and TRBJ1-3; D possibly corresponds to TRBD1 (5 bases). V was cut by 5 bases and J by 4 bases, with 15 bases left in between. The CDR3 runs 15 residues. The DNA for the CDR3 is TGTGCCAGCAGTGTCCGGGACTCCTGGGGAAACACCATATATTTT. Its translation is CASSVRDSWGNTIYF.

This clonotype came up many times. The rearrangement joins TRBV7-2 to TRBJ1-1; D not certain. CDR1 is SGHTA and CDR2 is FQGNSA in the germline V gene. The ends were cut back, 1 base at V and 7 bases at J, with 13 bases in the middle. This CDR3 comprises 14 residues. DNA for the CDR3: TGTGCCAGCAGCTTAGACAGCCTACCCAGTGAAGCTTTCTTT. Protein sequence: CASSLDSLPSEAFF.

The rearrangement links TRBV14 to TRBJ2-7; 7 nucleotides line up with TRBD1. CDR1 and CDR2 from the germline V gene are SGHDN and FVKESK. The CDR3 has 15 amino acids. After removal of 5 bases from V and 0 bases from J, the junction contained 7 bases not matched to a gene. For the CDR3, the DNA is TGTGCCAGCAGCGTCGGACAGGTCGTCTCCTACGAGCAGTACTTC. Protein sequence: CASSVGQVVSYEQYF. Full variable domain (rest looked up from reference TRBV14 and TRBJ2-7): EAGVTQFPSHSVIEKGQTVTLRCDPISGHDNLYWYRRVMGKEIKFLLHFVKESKQDESGMPNNRFLAERTGGTYSTLKVQPAELEDSGVYFCASSVGQVVSYEQYFGPGTRLTVT.